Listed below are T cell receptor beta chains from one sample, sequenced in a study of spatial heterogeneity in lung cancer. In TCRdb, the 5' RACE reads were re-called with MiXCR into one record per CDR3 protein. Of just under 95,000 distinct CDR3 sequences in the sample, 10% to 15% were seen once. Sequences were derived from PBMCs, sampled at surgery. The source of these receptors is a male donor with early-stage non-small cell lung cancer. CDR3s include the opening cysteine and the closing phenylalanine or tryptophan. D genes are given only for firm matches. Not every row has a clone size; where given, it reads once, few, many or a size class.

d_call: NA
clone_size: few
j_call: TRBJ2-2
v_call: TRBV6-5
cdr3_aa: CASSRPRGENTGELFF
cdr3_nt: TGTGCCAGCAGCAGACCCAGGGGGGAAAATACCGGGGAGCTGTTTTTT

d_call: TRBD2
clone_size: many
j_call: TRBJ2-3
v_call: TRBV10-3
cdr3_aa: CAITRTSGNTDTQYF
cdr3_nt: TGTGCCATCACCCGGACTAGCGGGAACACAGATACGCAGTATTTT

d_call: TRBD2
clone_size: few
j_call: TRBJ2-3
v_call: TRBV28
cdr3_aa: CASSSGGSTDTQYF
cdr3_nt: TGTGCCAGCAGTTCGGGGGGGTCCACAGATACGCAGTATTTT

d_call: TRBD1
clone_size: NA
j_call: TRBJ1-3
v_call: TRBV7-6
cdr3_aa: CASSRPRGLTGNTIYF
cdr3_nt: TGTGCCAGCAGCCGGCCCAGGGGGCTTACTGGAAACACCATATATTTT

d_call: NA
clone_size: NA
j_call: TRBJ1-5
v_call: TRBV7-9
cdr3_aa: CASSLGGRGFNQPQHF
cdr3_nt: TGTGCCAGCAGCTTAGGTGGCAGGGGCTTCAATCAGCCCCAGCATTTT

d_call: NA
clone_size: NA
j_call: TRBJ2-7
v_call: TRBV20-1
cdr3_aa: CSAGRGLEAYEQYF
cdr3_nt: TGCAGTGCCGGACGGGGCCTCGAGGCCTACGAGCAGTACTTC

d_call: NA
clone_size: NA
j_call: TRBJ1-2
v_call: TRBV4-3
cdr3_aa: CASSQDPTGNYGYTF
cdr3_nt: TGCGCCAGCAGCCAAGATCCGACAGGCAACTATGGCTACACCTTC

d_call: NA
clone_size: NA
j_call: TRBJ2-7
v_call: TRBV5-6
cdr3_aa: CASSLVVARSYEQYF
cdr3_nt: TGTGCCAGCAGCTTGGTTGTCGCCAGGAGCTACGAGCAGTACTTC

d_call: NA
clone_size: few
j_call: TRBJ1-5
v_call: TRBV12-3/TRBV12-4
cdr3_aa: CASSADSNQPQHF
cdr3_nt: TGTGCCAGCAGCGCAGATAGCAATCAGCCCCAGCATTTT

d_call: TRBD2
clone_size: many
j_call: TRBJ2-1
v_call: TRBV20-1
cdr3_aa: CSASPTSGRGNEQFF
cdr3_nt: TGCAGTGCTAGCCCGACTAGCGGGAGGGGCAATGAGCAGTTCTTC

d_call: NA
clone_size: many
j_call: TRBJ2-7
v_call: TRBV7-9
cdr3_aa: CASSLGGAQGSYEQYF
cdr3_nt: TGTGCCAGCAGCTTAGGGGGGGCACAGGGTTCCTACGAGCAGTACTTC

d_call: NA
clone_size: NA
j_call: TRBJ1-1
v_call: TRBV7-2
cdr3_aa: CASSLVPRGAEAFF
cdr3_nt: TGTGCCAGCAGCTTAGTCCCCAGGGGCGCTGAAGCTTTCTTT

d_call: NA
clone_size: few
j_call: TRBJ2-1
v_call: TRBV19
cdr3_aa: CASSMLPSSYNEQFF
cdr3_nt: TGTGCCAGTAGTATGCTCCCCAGCTCCTACAATGAGCAGTTCTTC

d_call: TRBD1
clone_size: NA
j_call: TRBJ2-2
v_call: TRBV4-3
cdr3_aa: CASSQAEGAWELFF
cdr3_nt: TGCGCCAGCAGCCAGGCTGAGGGGGCCTGGGAGCTGTTTTTT

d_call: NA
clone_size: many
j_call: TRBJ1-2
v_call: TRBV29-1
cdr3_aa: CSVLGGIYGYTF
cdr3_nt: TGCAGCGTTTTAGGGGGTATTTATGGCTACACCTTC

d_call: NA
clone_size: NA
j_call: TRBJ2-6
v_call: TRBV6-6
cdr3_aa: CASSYDGEVGANVLTF
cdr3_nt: TGTGCCAGCAGTTACGATGGTGAGGTTGGGGCCAACGTCCTGACTTTC

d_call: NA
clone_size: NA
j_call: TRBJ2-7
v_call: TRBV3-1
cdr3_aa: CASSREAEQYF
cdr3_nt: TGTGCCAGCAGCCGTGAAGCGGAGCAGTACTTC

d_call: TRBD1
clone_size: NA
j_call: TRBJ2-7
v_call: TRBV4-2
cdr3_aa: CASSHEGQGLHEQYF
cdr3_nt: TGTGCCAGCAGCCATGAGGGACAGGGGCTCCACGAGCAGTACTTC

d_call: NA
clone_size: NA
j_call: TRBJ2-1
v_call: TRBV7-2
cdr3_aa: CASSLEGLIYNEQFF
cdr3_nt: TGTGCCAGCAGCTTAGAGGGACTGATCTACAATGAGCAGTTCTTC

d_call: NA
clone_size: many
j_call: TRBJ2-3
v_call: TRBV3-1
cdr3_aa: CASSQVSGNTQYF
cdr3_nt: TGTGCCAGCAGCCAAGTTTCGGGAAATACGCAGTATTTT

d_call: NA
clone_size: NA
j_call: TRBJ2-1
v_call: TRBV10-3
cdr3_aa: CAISESGEQFF
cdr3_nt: TGTGCCATCAGTGAGTCCGGTGAGCAGTTCTTC

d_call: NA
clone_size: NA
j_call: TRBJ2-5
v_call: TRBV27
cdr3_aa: CASSKRGQETQYF
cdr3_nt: TGTGCCAGCAGTAAAAGGGGGCAAGAGACCCAGTACTTC